The clone carrying this T cell receptor (beta chain) was observed at least ten times. Its antigen is as yet unknown. The sample is drawn from a study of T cells in Graves' hyperthyroidism and ophthalmopathy. Study conclusions and caveats: Patients with ophthalmopathy were separated from those with stable hyperthyroidism by a 13 V-J model.

From RNA transcripts, TCR beta CDR3 regions were amplified. The HTBI set primed first-round TCR CDR3 RT-PCR. MiXCR, run by TCRdb on the multiplex PCR reads, gives a single entry per CDR3 protein. The sample yields around 97,000 distinct CDR3 sequences, roughly 44% seen once. This receptor was obtained from a man in his forties with Graves' hyperthyroidism. What was sequenced was blood.

CDR3 amino acids: CASSISGTANTEAFF. DNA of the CDR3: TGTGCCAGTAGTATATCCGGGACAGCGAACACTGAAGCTTTCTTT. The chain employs TRBV19 and TRBJ1-1; 7 nucleotides agree with TRBD1. This CDR3 spans 15 amino acids. The germline V gene encodes CDR1 LNHDA and CDR2 SQIVND (reference sequence). Trimming cost V 2 bases and J 1 base; bases outside gene matches: 4.